The 16 T cell receptor beta chains reported below all come from one sample, sequenced in a study of post-analysis software for immune sequencing data. The antigens for these receptors are not known. Tagging with unique molecular identifiers was a feature of the TCR beta cDNA libraries. One entry per CDR3 protein results from TCRdb running MiXCR on the PCR reads. The table lists about 200,000 distinct CDR3 sequences, 29% of them singletons. Study-level results: In patients, TRBV5-6, TRBV5-1 and TRBV20-1 belonged to roughly 5 TRBV segments found more frequently than in controls.

Sequencing was carried out using blood. Source of these receptors: a girl aged 2 to 17 with multiple sclerosis.

Remarks on this clonotype: A read error may produce the germline difference seen at one junction end. J is TRBJ2-7 and V is TRBV2, with D possibly matching TRBD1 (6 bases). Germline lookup yields CDR1 SNHLY and CDR2 FYNNEI. There are 14 residues in the CDR3. The DNA for the CDR3 is TGTCCCAGCAGAATAAGGGACAATTCCTACGGGCAGTACTTC. Encoded protein: CPSRIRDNSYGQYF.

The chain combines TRBV6-1 with TRBJ2-7, with unresolved D. The CDR3 extends over 15 amino acids. Between the trimmed V and J ends, which lost 2 bases and 4 bases, there was a span of 15 bases. CDR1 is MNHNS, CDR2 SASEGT, per germline. The CDR3 nucleotides read TGTGCCAGCAGTGAAATCCCAGTAACACCTTACGAGCAGTACTTC. Translation: CASSEIPVTPYEQYF.

The J gene is TRBJ2-7, the V gene TRBV29-1; tentative D call: TRBD2 (6 bases). V lost 4 bases, J lost 2 bases, and 9 bases lay in between. The CDR3 covers 12 residues. From germline, CDR1 is SQVTM and CDR2 ANQGSEA. The CDR3 protein is CSVGRDPYEQYF. The CDR3 DNA sequence: TGCAGCGTTGGGAGGGACCCCTACGAGCAGTACTTC.

This clonotype was seen more than once but under ten times. The V gene is TRBV2, the J gene TRBJ1-6, with 9 bases matching TRBD1. The CDR3 extends over 14 amino acids. With 6 bases clipped from V and 9 bases from J, the junction kept 6 bases outside the gene matches. CDR1 SNHLY and CDR2 FYNNEI come from the germline V gene. The CDR3 is CASRDRGRISPLHF. DNA for the CDR3: TGTGCCAGCAGGGACAGGGGAAGGATTTCACCCCTCCACTTT.

V gene TRBV7-8 combines with J gene TRBJ2-5; the D gene could be TRBD1 or TRBD2 (5 bases each). With 5 bases removed from V and 4 bases from J, the gap between germline ends came to 20 bases. This CDR3 spans 16 amino acids. Germline CDR1 is SGHVS and CDR2 is FQNEAQ. The CDR3 DNA reads TGTGCCAGCAGCACCCGCCTCGGGGCCTTTGGAGAGACCCAGTACTTC. Its protein product is CASSTRLGAFGETQYF.

There are many counts of this clonotype. V gene TRBV29-1 combines with J gene TRBJ2-1; TRBD1 might be the D (6 bases). V lost 7 bases to trimming and J lost 1 base, with 11 bases between them. This CDR3 has 13 residues. Germline-derived CDR1 and CDR2 are SQVTM and ANQGSEA. Here the CDR3 reads CSATGSSYNEQFF. In DNA, the CDR3 is TGCAGCGCGACAGGTAGTTCCTACAATGAGCAGTTCTTC.

The chain couples TRBV7-2 to TRBJ2-1; TRBD2 might be the D (6 bases). CDR1 is SGHTA and CDR2 is FQGNSA in the germline V gene. This CDR3 is built from 17 residues. V lost 5 bases to trimming and J lost 4 bases, with 21 bases between them. CDR3 in DNA: TGTGCCAGCAGCCCCCTGCGGCTGGGAGGCTCATACAATGAGCAGTTCTTC. Translating it yields CASSPLRLGGSYNEQFF.

This clonotype was seen a handful of times. The chain uses TRBV6-2 or TRBV6-3 and TRBJ2-7, with 11 nucleotides matching TRBD2. V lost 6 bases, J lost 1 base, and 5 bases stayed unmatched. The CDR3 is made up of 15 amino acids. The germline gives CDR1 MNHEY, CDR2 SVGEGT. CDR3 protein: CASRLAGVSSYEQYF. CDR3 sequence (DNA): TGTGCCAGCAGACTAGCGGGGGTATCATCCTACGAGCAGTACTTC.

There are many counts of this clonotype. This chain links TRBV28 with TRBJ2-7; D remains ambiguous. V was shortened by 6 bases and J by 4 bases, with 10 bases between the two germline ends. The CDR3 has 12 residues. Germline CDR1 MDHEN, CDR2 SYDVKM. CDR3 nucleotides: TGTGCCAGCAGCCTGCAGAGATACGAGCAGTACTTC. The encoded protein is CASSLQRYEQYF.

The chain joins TRBV25-1 to TRBJ2-1; 11 bases line up with TRBD2. Looked up from germline, CDR1 is MGHDK and CDR2 is SYGVNS. The V segment lost 5 bases and the J segment 7 bases; nucleotides outside the gene matches: 10. The CDR3 runs to 16 residues. CDR3: CASSPWGLAVLNEQFF. The DNA for the CDR3 is TGTGCCAGCAGTCCTTGGGGACTAGCGGTTTTGAATGAGCAGTTCTTC.

Turning to this clonotype: This may come from a read error, since a much larger clone is one base off. V is TRBV12-3 or TRBV12-4 and J is TRBJ2-1, with no clear D. The V gene lost 3 bases and the J gene lost 3 bases, with 12 bases spanning the gap. CDR3 length: 15 amino acids. CDR3 region: CASSFVQFFYNEQFF. The CDR3, as DNA: TGTGCCAGCAGTTTTGTTCAGTTCTTCTACAATGAGCAGTTCTTC.

This chain links TRBV5-1 with TRBJ1-2, with D perhaps TRBD1 (5 bases). V gave up 2 bases and J gave up 9 bases, with 14 bases separating them. Germline V gives CDR1 SGHRS, CDR2 YFSETQ. This CDR3 has 13 amino acids. This CDR3 is CASSFVDSLSYTF. CDR3 DNA: TGCGCCAGCAGCTTTGTAGACAGCCTTAGCTACACCTTC.

The chain carries TRBV7-6 and TRBJ2-4; TRBD2 matches 10 bases. The J call may be incorrect, as the DNA end agrees better with TRBJ2-7. The germline CDR1 and CDR2 sequences are SGHVS and FNYEAQ. The CDR3 is made up of 15 amino acids. This CDR3 reads CASSNRLAGDYEQYF. The CDR3 DNA reads as TGTGCCAGCAGCAATAGGCTAGCGGGGGACTACGAGCAGTACTTC.

CDR3 protein: CASSPGLATAEQYF. The CDR3 region has the DNA TGTGCCAGCAGCCCCGGACTAGCGACTGCGGAGCAGTACTTC. The chain uses TRBV3-1 and TRBJ2-7, with 9 bases that match TRBD2. The trim removed 4 bases at V and 7 bases at J, leaving 8 bases unmatched. From germline, CDR1 is LGHDT and CDR2 YNNKEL (reference sequence). The CDR3 consists of 14 residues.

There are many counts of this clonotype. The chain couples TRBV15 to TRBJ2-5; 9 bases are shared with TRBD1. The CDR3 sequence is 14 residues long. V lost 5 bases and J lost 5; bases outside the gene matches: 6. The germline V gene has CDR1 LNHNV and CDR2 YYDKDF (reference sequence). CDR3 DNA sequence: TGTGCCACCAGCCCACAGGGGGCGGGGGAGACCCAGTACTTC. This translates into CATSPQGAGETQYF.

With regard to this clonotype: A junction end diverges from the germline sequence, so it may reflect a read error. This chain uses TRBV27 with TRBJ2-1; 7 nucleotides line up with TRBD2. Per germline, CDR1 MNHEY and CDR2 SMNVEV (reference sequence). The CDR3 runs 15 residues. CDR3 loop: CASSRGLADYNERFF. The CDR3 DNA sequence: TGTGCCAGCAGCCGCGGCCTAGCGGATTACAATGAGCGGTTCTTC.